The clone carrying this T cell receptor beta chain was seen only a few times. The sample belongs to a study of blood T cells in healthy people across ages. It was with a sample-barcoded 5' primer and a J-beta primer mix that a second PCR of about 7 to 12 cycles was run. TCRdb called the 5' RACE reads again in MiXCR, with one record for every CDR3 protein. The sample lists 540,000 or so distinct CDR3 sequences, around 24% occurring once. V shed 1 base and J 6 bases; nucleotides not matched to a gene: 0. The CDR3 length is 13 residues. Germline V gene sequence: CDR1 SNHLY, CDR2 FYNNEI. This sample also appeared in a second study, on T cells of mothers and their children.

Input material: blood. The rearrangement links TRBV2 to TRBJ1-5; 7 nucleotides align to TRBD1. This TCR derives from a boy aged 5-17 years in good health. CDR3 bases: TGTGCCAGCAGTGAAGAGGGGGCTCAGCCCCAGCATTTT. Its translation is CASSEEGAQPQHF.